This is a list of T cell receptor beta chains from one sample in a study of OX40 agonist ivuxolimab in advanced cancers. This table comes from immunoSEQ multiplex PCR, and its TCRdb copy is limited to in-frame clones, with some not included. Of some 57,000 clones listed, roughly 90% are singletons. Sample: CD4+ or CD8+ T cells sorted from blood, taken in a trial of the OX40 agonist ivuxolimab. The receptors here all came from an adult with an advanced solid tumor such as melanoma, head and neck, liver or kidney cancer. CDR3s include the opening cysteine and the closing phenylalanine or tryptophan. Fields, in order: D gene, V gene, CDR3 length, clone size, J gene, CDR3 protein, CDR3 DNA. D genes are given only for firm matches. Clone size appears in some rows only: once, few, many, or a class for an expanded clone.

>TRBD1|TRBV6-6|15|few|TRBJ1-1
CASSYMGQGTDEAFF
TGTGCCAGCAGTTACATGGGACAGGGAACAGATGAAGCTTTCTTT
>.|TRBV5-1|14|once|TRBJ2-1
CASSLEQARDEQFF
TGCGCCAGCAGCTTGGAACAGGCGAGGGATGAGCAGTTCTTC
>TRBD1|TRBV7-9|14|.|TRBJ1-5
CASSTDRDGQPQHF
TGTGCCAGCAGCACCGACAGGGACGGTCAGCCCCAGCATTTT
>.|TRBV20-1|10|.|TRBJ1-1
CSASKSEAFF
TGCAGTGCTAGCAAGAGCGAAGCTTTCTTT
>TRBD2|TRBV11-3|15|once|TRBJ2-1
CASSLIAGGGNEQFF
TGTGCCAGCAGCCTTATAGCGGGGGGAGGTAATGAGCAGTTCTTC
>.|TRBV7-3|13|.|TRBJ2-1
CASSPRTHNEQFF
TGTGCCAGCAGCCCCCGGACCCACAATGAGCAGTTCTTC
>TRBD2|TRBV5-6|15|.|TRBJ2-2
CASSQGLINTGELFF
TGTGCCAGCAGCCAGGGACTAATTAACACCGGGGAGCTGTTTTTT
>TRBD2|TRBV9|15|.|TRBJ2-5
CASSVGLAVQETQYF
TGTGCCAGCAGCGTAGGGCTAGCGGTCCAAGAGACCCAGTACTTC
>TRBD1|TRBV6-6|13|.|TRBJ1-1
CASSRGLSTEAFF
TGTGCCAGCTCCAGGGGGTTAAGCACTGAAGCTTTCTTT
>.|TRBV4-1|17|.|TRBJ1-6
CASSQGVTGGGNSPLHF
TGCGCCAGCAGCCAAGGAGTGACAGGTGGTGGGAATTCACCCCTCCACTTT
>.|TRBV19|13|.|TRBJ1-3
CASQGLRGNTIYF
TGTGCCAGCCAGGGGTTGAGGGGAAACACCATATATTTT
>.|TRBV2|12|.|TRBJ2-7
CASSTLRSEQYF
TGTGCCAGTAGCACGCTCCGGAGCGAGCAGTACTTC
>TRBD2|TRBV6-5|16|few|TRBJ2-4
CASSYSGLAAKNIQYF
TGTGCCAGCAGTTACTCGGGACTAGCTGCCAAAAACATTCAGTACTTC
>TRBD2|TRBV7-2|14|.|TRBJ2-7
CASSLMREHLEQYF
TGTGCCAGCAGCTTAATGCGGGAGCACCTCGAGCAGTACTTC
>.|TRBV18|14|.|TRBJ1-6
CASSPGQNNSPLHF
TGTGCCAGCTCACCAGGTCAAAATAATTCACCCCTCCACTTT
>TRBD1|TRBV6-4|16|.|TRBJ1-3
CASSDGTGGAGNTIYF
TGTGCCAGCAGTGACGGGACAGGAGGGGCGGGAAACACCATATATTTT
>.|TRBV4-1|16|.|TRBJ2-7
CASSQDFQAPRREQYF
TGCGCCAGCAGCCAAGATTTCCAGGCCCCGCGTCGAGAGCAGTACTTC